The rows below give T cell receptor beta chains drawn from one sample of a study of spatial heterogeneity in lung cancer. TCRdb used MiXCR to reprocess the 5' RACE reads, holding one entry per CDR3 protein. The data show some 100,000 distinct CDR3 sequences, more than 10% seen once. Sequenced material: PBMCs, taken at surgery. The receptor source for this set is a male donor with early-stage non-small cell lung cancer. CDR3s include the opening cysteine and the closing phenylalanine or tryptophan. D genes are given only for firm matches. Only part of the rows carry a size: once, few, many, or a class if the clone is expanded.

D gene: -; J gene: TRBJ1-1; clone size: few; V gene: TRBV29-1; CDR3 length: 14; CDR3 protein: CSVVVGIMNTEAFF; CDR3 DNA: TGCAGCGTTGTAGTAGGTATAATGAACACTGAAGCTTTCTTT
D gene: TRBD1; J gene: TRBJ1-1; clone size: few; V gene: TRBV7-9; CDR3 length: 16; CDR3 protein: CASSPRGQRAGTEAFF; CDR3 DNA: TGTGCCAGCAGCCCCAGGGGACAGCGGGCAGGGACTGAAGCTTTCTTT
D gene: -; J gene: TRBJ2-3; clone size: -; V gene: TRBV14; CDR3 length: 15; CDR3 protein: CASSPFGKPTDTQYF; CDR3 DNA: TGTGCCAGCAGCCCCTTTGGGAAACCGACAGATACGCAGTATTTT
D gene: TRBD1; J gene: TRBJ2-1; clone size: -; V gene: TRBV29-1; CDR3 length: 17; CDR3 protein: CSVLENRGRISHNEQFF; CDR3 DNA: TGCAGCGTTCTTGAAAACAGGGGGCGAATATCCCACAATGAGCAGTTCTTC
D gene: -; J gene: TRBJ2-6; clone size: many; V gene: TRBV7-2; CDR3 length: 16; CDR3 protein: CASSFQGYSGANVLTF; CDR3 DNA: TGTGCCAGCAGCTTCCAAGGGTACTCTGGGGCCAACGTCCTGACTTTC
D gene: TRBD1; J gene: TRBJ1-1; clone size: few; V gene: TRBV4-3; CDR3 length: 15; CDR3 protein: CASSSNRGLNTEAFF; CDR3 DNA: TGCGCCAGCAGCTCCAACAGGGGGTTGAACACTGAAGCTTTCTTT
D gene: -; J gene: TRBJ2-1; clone size: few; V gene: TRBV12-3/TRBV12-4; CDR3 length: 13; CDR3 protein: CASSLTKNNEQFF; CDR3 DNA: TGTGCCAGCAGTTTAACTAAAAACAATGAGCAGTTCTTC
D gene: -; J gene: TRBJ1-6; clone size: once; V gene: TRBV6-2/TRBV6-3; CDR3 length: 12; CDR3 protein: CDSKLGGSPLHF; CDR3 DNA: TGTGACAGCAAGTTGGGGGGATCACCCCTCCACTTT
D gene: -; J gene: TRBJ2-2; clone size: -; V gene: TRBV20-1; CDR3 length: 13; CDR3 protein: CSAREANTGELFF; CDR3 DNA: TGCAGTGCTCGTGAAGCGAACACCGGGGAGCTGTTTTTT
D gene: -; J gene: TRBJ2-1; clone size: -; V gene: TRBV28; CDR3 length: 11; CDR3 protein: CASSVINEQFF; CDR3 DNA: TGTGCCAGCAGTGTAATCAATGAGCAGTTCTTC
D gene: -; J gene: TRBJ2-4; clone size: -; V gene: TRBV20-1; CDR3 length: 12; CDR3 protein: CSARDRGNIQYF; CDR3 DNA: TGCAGTGCTAGAGACCGGGGGAACATTCAGTACTTC
D gene: -; J gene: TRBJ1-1; clone size: few; V gene: TRBV7-2; CDR3 length: 12; CDR3 protein: CASSRGPPMAFF; CDR3 DNA: TGTGCCAGCAGCCGGGGACCCCCGATGGCTTTCTTT
D gene: -; J gene: TRBJ1-2; clone size: many; V gene: TRBV28; CDR3 length: 12; CDR3 protein: CASSLRGWGTAF; CDR3 DNA: TGTGCCAGCAGTTTACGAGGATGGGGAACGGCCTTC
D gene: -; J gene: TRBJ2-3; clone size: -; V gene: TRBV29-1; CDR3 length: 13; CDR3 protein: CSVEVLGTDTQYF; CDR3 DNA: TGCAGCGTTGAAGTACTCGGAACAGATACGCAGTATTTT
D gene: -; J gene: TRBJ2-4; clone size: -; V gene: TRBV5-5; CDR3 length: 16; CDR3 protein: CASSLRPAQVKNIQYF; CDR3 DNA: TGTGCCAGCAGCTTGCGGCCGGCGCAGGTCAAAAACATTCAGTACTTC
D gene: TRBD1; J gene: TRBJ2-2; clone size: few; V gene: TRBV6-6; CDR3 length: 14; CDR3 protein: CASGTGADTGELFF; CDR3 DNA: TGTGCCAGCGGGACAGGGGCAGACACCGGGGAGCTGTTTTTT
D gene: TRBD1; J gene: TRBJ1-1; clone size: few; V gene: TRBV6-2/TRBV6-3; CDR3 length: 13; CDR3 protein: CASSEGQGTEAFF; CDR3 DNA: TGTGCCAGCAGTGAAGGACAGGGCACTGAAGCTTTCTTT
D gene: -; J gene: TRBJ1-1; clone size: few; V gene: TRBV6-5; CDR3 length: 14; CDR3 protein: CASSPERGRFEAFF; CDR3 DNA: TGTGCCAGCAGCCCCGAACGTGGAAGATTTGAAGCTTTCTTT
D gene: -; J gene: TRBJ2-2; clone size: many; V gene: TRBV7-8; CDR3 length: 16; CDR3 protein: CASSVPGLMNTGELFF; CDR3 DNA: TGTGCCAGCAGCGTACCGGGACTTATGAACACCGGGGAGCTGTTTTTT
D gene: -; J gene: TRBJ1-5; clone size: many; V gene: TRBV7-6; CDR3 length: 16; CDR3 protein: CASSLGAQAGDQPQHF; CDR3 DNA: TGTGCCAGCAGCTTAGGGGCACAGGCGGGCGATCAGCCCCAGCATTTT